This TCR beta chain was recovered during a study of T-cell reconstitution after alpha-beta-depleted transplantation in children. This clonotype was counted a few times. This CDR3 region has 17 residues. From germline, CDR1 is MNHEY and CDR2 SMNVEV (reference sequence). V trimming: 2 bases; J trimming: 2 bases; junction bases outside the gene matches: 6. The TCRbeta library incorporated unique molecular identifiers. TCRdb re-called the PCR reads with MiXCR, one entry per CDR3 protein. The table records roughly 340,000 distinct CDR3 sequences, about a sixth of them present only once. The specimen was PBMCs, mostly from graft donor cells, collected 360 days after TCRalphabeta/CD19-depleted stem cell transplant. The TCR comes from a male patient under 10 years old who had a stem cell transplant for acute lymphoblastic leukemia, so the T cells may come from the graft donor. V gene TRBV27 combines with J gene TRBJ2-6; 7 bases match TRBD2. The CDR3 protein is CASSLRGRAAGANVLTF. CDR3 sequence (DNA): TGTGCCAGCAGTTTACGTGGGAGGGCCGCTGGGGCCAACGTCCTGACTTTC.